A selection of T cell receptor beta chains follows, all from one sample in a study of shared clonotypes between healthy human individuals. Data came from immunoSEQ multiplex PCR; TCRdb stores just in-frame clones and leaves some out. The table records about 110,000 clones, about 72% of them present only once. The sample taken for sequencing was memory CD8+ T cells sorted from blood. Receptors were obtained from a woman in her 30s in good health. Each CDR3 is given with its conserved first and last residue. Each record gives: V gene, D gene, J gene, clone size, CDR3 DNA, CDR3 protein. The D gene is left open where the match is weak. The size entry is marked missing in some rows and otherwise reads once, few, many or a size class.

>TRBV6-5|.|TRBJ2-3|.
TGTGCCATCAGTCCCGCCGCCACAGATACGCAGTATTTT
CAISPAATDTQYF
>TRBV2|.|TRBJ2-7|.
TGTGCCAGCAGTGAAGGGTTACCGCAGTACTTC
CASSEGLPQYF
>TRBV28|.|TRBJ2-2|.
TGTGCCAGCAGTTTACCTCGGGAAGGGACCCCCACCGGGGAGCTGTTTTTT
CASSLPREGTPTGELFF
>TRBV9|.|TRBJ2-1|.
TGTGCCAGCAGCGCAAACCTAAGGGATGAGCAGTTCTTC
CASSANLRDEQFF
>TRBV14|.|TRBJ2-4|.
TGTGCCAGCAGCCGTGTTGGGGGACTAGCCAAAAACATTCAGTACTTC
CASSRVGGLAKNIQYF
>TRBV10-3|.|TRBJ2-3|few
TGTGCCATCAGTGAGGGGCAGGGAGATACAGATACGCAGTATTTT
CAISEGQGDTDTQYF
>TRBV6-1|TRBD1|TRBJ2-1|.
TGTGCCAGCAGTACGACAGGGGGCTCCTACAATGAGCAGTTCTTC
CASSTTGGSYNEQFF
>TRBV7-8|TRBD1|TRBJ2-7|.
TGTGCCAGCAGCGCAGGACAGGGGCCCTCCTACGAGCAGTACTTC
CASSAGQGPSYEQYF
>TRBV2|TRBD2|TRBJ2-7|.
TGTGCCAGCAGTGAAAGCGGGATAAGTTCCTACGAGCAGTACTTC
CASSESGISSYEQYF
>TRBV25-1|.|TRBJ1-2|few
TGTGCCAGCAGTGAATCTTACCGTGGGGGCAGGGCCTATGGCTACACCTTC
CASSESYRGGRAYGYTF
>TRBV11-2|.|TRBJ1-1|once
TGTGCCAGCAGCACGCTGGGTACTGAAGCTTTCTTT
CASSTLGTEAFF
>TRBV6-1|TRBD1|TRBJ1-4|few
TGTGCCAGCCGACAGGGGTCGGGTGAAAAACTGTTTTTT
CASRQGSGEKLFF
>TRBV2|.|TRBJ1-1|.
TGTGCCAGCAGGCGGAGGGAAGCTTTCTTT
CASRRREAFF
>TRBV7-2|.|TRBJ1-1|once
TGTGCCAGCAGCCCTCCTGGGAACACTGAAGCTTTCTTT
CASSPPGNTEAFF
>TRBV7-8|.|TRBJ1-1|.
TGTGCCAGCAGCTTCGGGCAGCTGAACACTGAAGCTTTCTTT
CASSFGQLNTEAFF
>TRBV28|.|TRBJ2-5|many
TGTGCCAGCAGCCACCTAAAAGAGACCCAGTACTTC
CASSHLKETQYF